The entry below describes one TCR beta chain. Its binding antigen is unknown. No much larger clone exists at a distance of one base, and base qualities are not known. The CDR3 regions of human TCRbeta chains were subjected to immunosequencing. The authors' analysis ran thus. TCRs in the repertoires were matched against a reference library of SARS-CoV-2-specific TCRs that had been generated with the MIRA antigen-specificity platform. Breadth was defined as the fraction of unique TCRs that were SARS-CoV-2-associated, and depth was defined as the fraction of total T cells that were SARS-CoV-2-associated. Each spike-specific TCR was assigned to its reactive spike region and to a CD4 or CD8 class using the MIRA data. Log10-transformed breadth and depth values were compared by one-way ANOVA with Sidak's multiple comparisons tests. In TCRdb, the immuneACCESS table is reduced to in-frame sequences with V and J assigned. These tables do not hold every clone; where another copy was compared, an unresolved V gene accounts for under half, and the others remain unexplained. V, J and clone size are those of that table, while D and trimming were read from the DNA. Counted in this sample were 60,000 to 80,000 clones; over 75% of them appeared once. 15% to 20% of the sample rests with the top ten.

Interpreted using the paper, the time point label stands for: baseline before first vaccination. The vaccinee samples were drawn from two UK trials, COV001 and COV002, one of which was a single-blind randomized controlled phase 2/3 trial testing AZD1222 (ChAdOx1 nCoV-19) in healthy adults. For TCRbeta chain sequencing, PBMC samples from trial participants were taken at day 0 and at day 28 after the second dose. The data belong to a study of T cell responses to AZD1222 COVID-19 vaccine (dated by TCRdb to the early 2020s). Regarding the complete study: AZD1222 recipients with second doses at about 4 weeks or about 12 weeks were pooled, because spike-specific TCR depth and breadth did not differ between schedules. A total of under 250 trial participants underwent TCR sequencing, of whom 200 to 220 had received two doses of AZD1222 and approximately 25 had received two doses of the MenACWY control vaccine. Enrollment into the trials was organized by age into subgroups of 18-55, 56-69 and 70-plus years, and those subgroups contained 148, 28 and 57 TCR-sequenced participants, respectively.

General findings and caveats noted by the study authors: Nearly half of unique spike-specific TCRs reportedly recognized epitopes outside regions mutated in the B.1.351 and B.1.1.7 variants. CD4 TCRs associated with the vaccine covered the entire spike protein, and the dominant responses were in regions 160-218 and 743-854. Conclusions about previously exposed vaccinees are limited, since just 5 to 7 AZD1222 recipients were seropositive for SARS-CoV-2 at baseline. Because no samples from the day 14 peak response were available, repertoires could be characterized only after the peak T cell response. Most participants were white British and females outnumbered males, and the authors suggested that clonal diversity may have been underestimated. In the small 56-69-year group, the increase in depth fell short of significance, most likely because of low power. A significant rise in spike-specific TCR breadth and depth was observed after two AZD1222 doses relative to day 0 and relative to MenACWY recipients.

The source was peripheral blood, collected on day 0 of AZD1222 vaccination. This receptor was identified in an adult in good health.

The DNA reads TGTGCCAGCAGCCTACACTCTTCACCCCTCCACTTT. This codes for CASSLHSSPLHF. The chain is assembled from TRBV3-1 (or the pseudogene TRBV3-2) and TRBJ1-6, with the D gene call left open. V drops 4 bases and J drops 9 bases, leaving 7 bases in between. The CDR3 goes from the cysteine to the phenylalanine over 12 residues. Of all the DNA, just the CDR3 is kept, 36 bases in frame from base 1. The germline V gene encodes CDR1 LGHDT and CDR2 YNNKEL (reference sequence).